This T cell receptor (beta chain) is drawn from a study of blood T cell repertoires in COVID-19. In the study overall: Some COVID-19 samples were acute and others convalescent; all came from the United States, Italy and Spain. T cells, B-cell-depleted T cells, or PBMCs provided the cDNA or gDNA that served as material.

The V gene's germline CDR1 is KGHDR and CDR2 SFDVKD. The CDR3 loop spans 15 amino acids. The ends lost 5 bases at V and 10 bases at J; junction bases unmatched: 10. Study processing details: Scientists estimated how many nucleated cells there were by amplifying reference gene primers. The method was immunoSEQ multiplex PCR; TCRdb's version includes in-frame clones alone and lacks a portion of them. Clone size and the V and J calls come from that table; the DNA yielded D and trimming. This table has approximately 220,000 clones, around nine tenths appearing once. Sample: peripheral blood. The chain employs TRBV24-1 and TRBJ2-1, with TRBD1 identical over 10 bases. The receptor comes from a man in his 60s who had recovered from COVID-19. The CDR3 loop reads CATSGETGTGVEQFF. CDR3 sequence (DNA): TGTGCCACCAGTGGGGAGACCGGGACAGGGGTCGAGCAGTTCTTC.